This T cell receptor (beta chain) stems from a study of cytomegalovirus exposure and HLA in healthy donors (dated by TCRdb to about 2017). Some background on the complete study: According to an earlier analysis of 550 to 700 of the donors, about 179 million T cells yielded 90 million to 140 million unique TCR beta sequences and approximately 300 Gb of sequence data. Roughly 300 gigabases of sequencing data and roughly 90 million unique TCR sequences were included in an early release covering several hundred HLA-typed donors. Of the roughly 400 genotyped donors, roughly 76% were placed in the genetic ancestry cluster associated with self-reported Caucasian donors. The study was designed to test whether signatures of past pathogen exposure could be identified by cataloging public T cell receptors. The study used immunosequencing to profile the T cell repertoires of approximately 690 subjects and linked those repertoires to cytomegalovirus serostatus. Along with the approximately 650-subject first cohort, a separate validation cohort of some 130 different subjects was used. To predict cytomegalovirus infection status, the study brought together high-throughput TCR immunosequencing, statistical association of individual TCRs with disease status, and machine learning. In a later analysis, previously published TCR beta repertoires from several hundred donors were re-analyzed and high-resolution HLA genotyping was added so that TCR occurrence patterns could be studied. In the later analysis, no new phenotypic data were used to find candidate immune exposures; instead, reliance was placed on TCR beta sequences and their occurrence across donors. To decide whether each TCR beta V gene segment behaved as functional or pseudogenic, an earlier analysis of some 570 of the donors relied on high-throughput TCR beta sequencing. Alongside the repertoire data, information on donor age, sex, ethnicity and CMV serostatus was compiled. A later genetic analysis used genome-wide SNP genotypes for about 55% of the 666 donors, treating that subset as a discovery cohort. All discovery cohort repertoires had been generated using a single sequencing platform. Class I and class II HLA loci were covered by the typing at four-digit resolution. The number of donors typed differed by locus, with 629-630 for A, B, C, DRB1 and DQB1, around 560 for DQA1, about 610 for DPA1, and roughly 450 for DPB1. Roughly 5 DR-DQ haplotypes were handled as single units for association and clustering because linkage in the cohort was strong. Among some 410 genotyped donors of the cohort, an average of about 240,000 unique TCR beta nucleotide sequences were sequenced per donor, roughly a sixth of them non-productive. What the authors observed across the whole study: Approximately 18 rarely observed V segments, including chromosome 9 orphons, were excluded from the earlier analysis of a few hundred of the donors because counts were too low. At a false discovery rate of 0.05, a later analysis linked 15,000 to 20,000 TCR beta sequences to specific HLA alleles. A further reported finding was that TCR beta sequences accurately predicted the HLA-A and HLA-B alleles for most subjects in the first cohort. The classifier was reported to diagnose cytomegalovirus status with high specificity and sensitivity in both the original and validation cohorts. Because HLA typing was missing for some donors at each locus, association tests included only the typed subset. Most CMV-associated TCR beta chains appeared to be HLA-restricted in a later analysis, and the HLA associations seemed to be driven largely by CMV exposure. In vitro tests confirmed that three of the cytomegalovirus-associated TCR beta chains recognize cytomegalovirus antigens. The study listed approximately 150 TCR beta chains as associated with cytomegalovirus. In an earlier analysis of some 540 of the donors, most TCR beta V segments appeared in productive rearrangements about 90% or about 30% of the time, broadly matching IMGT annotations. When HLA alleles, especially DR and DQ, strongly co-occurred, TCR associations were difficult to assign to individual alleles. Linkage disequilibrium might explain the correlated functional status among segregating V segments, but an unknown experimental factor could not be excluded. While some public TCRs were present in many individuals, most TCR sequences turned up only very rarely across donors. A later genetic analysis reported fewer N-insertions in productive TCRs among donors in an Asian-associated ancestry cluster than the approximately 700-donor mean. This cohort had only TCR beta chains sequenced, and the lack of alpha or paired-chain data limited which features could be detected. A later analysis found that HLA-associated TCR beta chains were more clonally expanded and had lower generation probabilities than equally common non-associated chains. The only immune exposure information available for the cohort was CMV serostatus. Some IMGT-functional V segments, including TRBV6-2 and TRBV6-3, could not be told apart with the 87-base-pair reads, so those segments were excluded. According to the authors, the approach could potentially be generalized to other disease states and immunological phenotypes. The sequencing pipeline was judged likely to have produced a cluster of highly shared sequence variants as a technical artifact. An association between a missense DCLRE1C variant and V-gene and J-gene trimming of TCR beta chains was found in a later genetic analysis and replicated in an independent cohort. Roughly uniform sequencing depth across donors was assumed in presence/absence analyses, although this assumption may not hold. Several of the top co-occurrence clusters appeared to be linked to parvovirus B19, influenza, CMV and Epstein-Barr virus, according to a later analysis. In a later analysis, the rate of TCR association differed among HLA loci, with DRB1 alleles having the most associated TCRs and HLA-C alleles having the fewest.

The receptor library was made with the immunoSEQ multiplex PCR assay. The multiplex PCR relied on a mix of 60 forward primers for TCR Vbeta segments and 13 reverse primers for TCR Jbeta segments. The CDR3 region of rearranged TCR beta genes was amplified from genomic DNA by a multiplex PCR assay. The amplified TCR beta libraries were sequenced on the Illumina HiSeq System as 87-base-pair reads. Regarding the original processing steps: In a later analysis, approximately 74 million unique TCR beta chains were counted across the 650 to 750 repertoires, and around 10 million of these chains were shared by at least two donors. A nearest-neighbor algorithm error-corrected the raw reads and collapsed the reads into unique sequences, merging closely related sequences to remove PCR and sequencing errors. Alignment of CDR3 sequences to IMGT reference sequences was used to assign V, D and J gene segments. For a sequence to be retained, a match of at least six nucleotides to both a V gene segment and a J gene segment was required. A rearrangement was called productive if the CDR3 had no stop codons and remained in frame with V and J, and every other rearrangement was called non-productive. Following IMGT convention, CDR3 was defined as the stretch from the second conserved V-encoded cysteine up to the conserved J-encoded phenylalanine. In an earlier analysis of more than 550 of the donors, sequences lacking an unambiguous match to a single V gene segment were excluded. An earlier analysis of approximately 590 of the donors classified V segments as functional when productive rearrangements were above 56.7% and as segregating when the standard deviation between donors was above 5%. A statistical classification framework was developed to diagnose cytomegalovirus status using the catalog of TCR beta chain sequences. A later analysis assigned V and J genes by comparing TCR nucleotide sequences with IMGT/GENE-DB human TR gene sequences. The TCRdist pipeline was used in a later analysis to assign CDR3 sequences and most-parsimonious VDJ recombination scenarios. In a later analysis, each TCR beta chain was defined by its CDR3 amino acid sequence together with its V-gene family, and reads lacking a unique V-gene family were excluded. A later analysis removed 592 highly shared, low-generation-probability nucleotide sequences to deal with suspected cross-contamination and a sequencing artifact. In a later analysis, a clonal expansion index was calculated for each public chain from normalized within-repertoire ranks of inferred template counts. In a later analysis, generation probabilities were computed with a VDJ recombination model fitted to out-of-frame rearrangements, and the resulting probabilities were checked against IGoR. In a later analysis, TCR-TCR, TCR-HLA and TCR-CMV co-occurrence was scored with hypergeometric tests, and a repertoire-size bias correction was applied to TCR pairs. A later analysis estimated false discovery rates by permuting HLA or CMV assignments 20 times. In a later analysis, co-occurring TCRs were grouped with DBSCAN, and TCRdist sequence similarity was added when clustering was performed within HLA-allele-positive subsets. Co-occurrence clustering excluded repertoires with fewer than 30,000 or more than 120,000 public chains, plus five with anomalous nucleotide sharing. TCRdb took over this immuneACCESS table, retaining in-frame rearrangements with V and J assigned. Such tables are incomplete; in checked studies, under half of the missing clones stem from an unresolved V gene, and the remainder is unexplained. That table gives V, J and clone size, and the DNA gave D and trimming. The sample data list about 150,000 clones, and about 74% of these were observed just once. The ten largest clonotypes hold roughly 4.5% of the sample.

Reading the germline V gene (reference sequence) gives CDR1 LNHDA and CDR2 SQIVND. From the cysteine up to the phenylalanine, the CDR3 has a length of 15 residues. Of all the DNA, just the CDR3 is kept, 45 bases in frame from base 1. Trimming costs V 6 bases and J 1 base, and their ends lie 14 bases apart. The cohort was made up of 500 to 850 healthy bone marrow donors. At the time of sampling, every cohort member was nominally healthy, though immune exposures that went unrecorded were likely present. The donor tested CMV seropositive, placing the donor among the 289 seropositive members of the cohort. A peripheral blood sample was provided by each donor, and peripheral blood mononuclear cells were used for TCR beta sequencing. The Qiagen DNeasy Blood Extraction Kit was used to extract genomic DNA from the blood cell samples. Of note for this clone: Its antigen remains unidentified. No base quality information exists; no much larger clone differs at one position.

This TCR derives from a man in his late teens or twenties in good health and CMV-seropositive. The sequencing input was PBMCs. The chain uses TRBV19 and TRBJ2-3, with a weak D call of TRBD2 (5 bases match). CDR3 reads: CASREALSGTDTQYF. DNA sequence: TGTGCCAGTAGGGAGGCCTTAAGTGGCACAGATACGCAGTATTTT.